The source of this TCR beta chain is a study of shared clonotypes between healthy human individuals. Profiled with immunoSEQ multiplex PCR; TCRdb holds only in-frame clones, not every one. The sample lists 2 million to 3 million clones; 93% were seen once. This CDR3 is 15 amino acids long. Trimming left V 1 base short and J 2 bases short, with 9 bases between. The germline CDR1 and CDR2 sequences are SNHLY and FYNNEI. The specimen sequenced was naive CD4+ T cells from PBMCs. The subset: CD45RA+ positively selected. The TCR comes from a man aged 18 to 29 in good health. Some clones in this sample may be carry-over from other donors' samples. The V and J genes are TRBV2 and TRBJ1-5; perhaps TRBD1 as D (5 bases). CDR3 coding DNA: TGTGCCAGCAGTGAAGGGGCCAGGGGCAATCAGCCCCAGCATTTT. The encoded protein is CASSEGARGNQPQHF.